The 9 T cell receptor beta chains reported below all come from one sample, sequenced in a study of blood T cell repertoires in COVID-19. Sequencing was performed with immunoSEQ multiplex PCR; in TCRdb, only in-frame clones are kept and a portion is missing. Here the sample spans about 240,000 clones, around four fifths being singletons. Material: peripheral blood. Source of these receptors: an older woman with active or convalescent COVID-19.

The genes are TRBV7-8 and TRBJ2-1, with 8 positions matching TRBD2. Germline V CDR1 and CDR2: SGHVS, FQNEAQ. Trimming removed 5 bases from V and 4 bases from J; junction bases left unmatched: 10. CDR3 length: 16 amino acids. The CDR3 DNA reads TGTGCCAGCAGCCTTCGGGGGGGCGGGAGTTACAATGAGCAGTTCTTC. Its translation: CASSLRGGGSYNEQFF.

This rearrangement joins TRBV3-1 (or the pseudogene TRBV3-2) to TRBJ1-2; 7 bases fit TRBD1. The trim removed 4 bases at V and 6 bases at J, leaving 5 bases unmatched. Germline V CDR1 and CDR2: LGHDT, YNNKEL (reference sequence). The CDR3 is 13 residues long. The CDR3 DNA sequence: TGTGCCAGCAGCCCGGGACAGAGGAATGGCTACACCTTC. It translates to CASSPGQRNGYTF.

The chain uses TRBV1 and TRBJ2-3; the D call in the table, TRBD2, was not verified against the DNA. TRBV1 represents a pseudogene. The CDR3 runs to 13 residues. CDR3 nucleotides: TGCACCAGCAGCGCGGGGGGTAGAGATACGCAGTATTTT. Its translation is CTSSAGGRDTQYF.

The V gene is TRBV6-5, the J gene TRBJ1-1; no clear D gene. Germline V CDR1 and CDR2: MNHEY, SVGAGI. V dropped 8 bases and J dropped 0 bases, with 10 bases sitting between them. CDR3 size: 13 residues. The CDR3 nucleotides are TGTGCCAGCTCGGCGGTGGTGAACACTGAAGCTTTCTTT. The encoded protein is CASSAVVNTEAFF.

The chain combines TRBV5-1 with TRBJ2-2, with D maybe TRBD1 (6 bases). Trimming pared 3 bases from V and 4 bases from J, leaving 19 bases between. This CDR3 spans 17 amino acids. CDR1 and CDR2 (germline): SGHRS, YFSETQ. This CDR3 reads CASSSDTGYLGTGELFF. CDR3 nucleotide sequence: TGCGCCAGCAGCTCAGACACAGGGTACTTGGGCACCGGGGAGCTGTTTTTT.

The chain combines TRBV9 with TRBJ2-1; D uncertain. The ends were cut back, 0 bases at V and 5 bases at J, with 6 bases in the middle. CDR3 length: 13 residues. Germline CDR1 and CDR2: SGDLS and YYNGEE. The CDR3, as DNA: TGTGCCAGCAGCGTAGAACCTAACAATGAGCAGTTCTTC. Encoded protein: CASSVEPNNEQFF.

The count of this clone is one. The CDR3 loop reads CASSLTDNSPLHF. The CDR3 DNA follows: TGTGCCAGTAGCCTGACAGATAATTCACCCCTCCACTTT. This chain links TRBV19 with TRBJ1-6, with D possibly matching TRBD1 (5 bases). From germline, CDR1 is LNHDA and CDR2 SQIVND (reference sequence). The CDR3 runs to 13 residues. V was trimmed by 6 bases and J by 5 bases, leaving 8 bases between them.

This clone has only one observation. The CDR3 sequence is CASGGGTDTQYF. The CDR3 bases are TGTGCCAGCGGGGGGGGCACAGATACGCAGTATTTT. J is TRBJ2-3 and V is TRBV28, with 7 bases aligning to TRBD2. CDR3 size: 12 residues. Unmatched junction bases numbered 0, after V lost 8 bases and J lost 1 base. Germline values: CDR1 MDHEN, CDR2 SYDVKM.

The rearrangement joins TRBV19 to TRBJ2-7; TRBD1 might be the D (6 bases). The CDR3 extends over 15 amino acids. Germline V lookup: CDR1 LNHDA, CDR2 SQIVND (reference sequence). Trimming stripped 5 bases from V and 0 bases from J, with 14 bases between. The chain's CDR3 is CASSSSTGISYEQYF. CDR3 nucleotides: TGTGCCAGTAGTTCGTCTACAGGGATCTCCTACGAGCAGTACTTC.